This T cell receptor (beta chain) was identified during a study of CD8 T cells in Susac syndrome. An amount of RNA that ranged from roughly 0.5 to 1 ug was reverse transcribed with random hexamers. With immunoSEQ multiplex PCR, TCR beta CDR3 was amplified across 54 Vbeta and 13 Jbeta. TCRdb recomputed calls from the immunoSEQ multiplex PCR reads with MiXCR, one row per CDR3 protein. The sample holds some 300,000 distinct CDR3 sequences; around nine tenths are singletons and the top ten take approximately 0.18%. Sequencing targeted TCR beta in T cells from blood (CD8+ and CD4+). Sequencing was carried out using CD8+ T cells from PBMCs. The clonotype comes from a human donor with multiple sclerosis.

This CDR3 is CASSGPQANSGNTIYF. CDR3 coding DNA: TGTGCCAGCAGCGGGCCCCAGGCGAACTCTGGAAACACCATATATTTT. The chain combines TRBV9 with TRBJ1-3; no clear D gene. Trimming pared 3 bases from V and 0 bases from J, leaving 13 bases between. CDR1 and CDR2 from the germline V gene are SGDLS and YYNGEE. The CDR3 length is 16 residues.